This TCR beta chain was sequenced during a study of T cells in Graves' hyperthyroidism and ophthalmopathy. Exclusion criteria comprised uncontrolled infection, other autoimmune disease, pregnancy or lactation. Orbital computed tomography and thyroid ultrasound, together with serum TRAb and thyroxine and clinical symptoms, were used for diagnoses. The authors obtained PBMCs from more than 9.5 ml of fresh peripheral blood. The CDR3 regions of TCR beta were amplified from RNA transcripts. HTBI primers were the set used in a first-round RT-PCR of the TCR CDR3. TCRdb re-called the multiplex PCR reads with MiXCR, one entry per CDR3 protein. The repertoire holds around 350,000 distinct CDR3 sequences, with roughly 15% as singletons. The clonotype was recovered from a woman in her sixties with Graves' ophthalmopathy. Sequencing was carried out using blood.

The CDR3 bases are TGCAGTGCTAGTGGGCTAGCGGGAAAATTTGGTGAGCAGTTCTTC. Protein: CSASGLAGKFGEQFF. The genes are TRBV20-1 and TRBJ2-1, with TRBD2 matching 9 bases. The CDR3 loop spans 15 amino acids. Germline lookup yields CDR1 DFQATT and CDR2 SNEGSKA (reference sequence). V lost 3 bases, J lost 9 bases, and 12 bases stayed unmatched.